The 28 T cell receptor beta chains listed next were all sequenced from one sample in a study of CD8 T cells in Susac syndrome (dated by TCRdb to about 2019). The library relied on the immunoSEQ multiplex PCR assay. RNA was extracted using the RNeasy kit, and roughly 0.5 to 1 microgram was reverse transcribed with random hexamers. The raw public data were reprocessed by TCRdb itself: fastp quality trimming at Q25, MiXCR clonotype calling, in-frame beta chains only. Identical CDR3 proteins give one entry, which carries the most common genes and DNA. The sample table lists around 50,000 distinct CDR3 sequences, about 91% of them with a count of one. Of the sample, around 0.41% falls within the top ten clones. Material: CD8+ T cells from PBMCs. These receptors were obtained from a human donor in good health.

J is TRBJ2-1 and V is TRBV7-9; D is undetermined. The CDR3 sequence is 15 residues long. With 2 bases removed from V and 7 bases from J, the gap between germline ends came to 15 bases. In germline, CDR1 is SEHNR, CDR2 FQNEAQ (reference sequence). The CDR3 region is CASSLSSEGVNEQFF. CDR3 DNA sequence: TGTGCCAGCAGCTTATCGAGCGAAGGAGTAAATGAGCAGTTCTTC.

This chain joins TRBV5-6 and TRBJ1-2; D ambiguous. The CDR3 covers 15 residues. Per germline, CDR1 SGHDT and CDR2 YYEEEE. Trimming cost V 0 bases and J 4 bases, with 13 bases left between them. CDR3 sequence (DNA): TGTGCCAGCAGCTTGGGGACCGAAGGCCCCTATGGCTACACCTTC. Amino acid sequence: CASSLGTEGPYGYTF.

The chain carries TRBV6-2 or TRBV6-3 and TRBJ2-2; D ambiguous. CDR3 length equals 14 residues. V was trimmed by 2 bases and J by 5 bases, leaving 9 bases between them. CDR1 MNHEY and CDR2 SVGEGT come from the germline V gene. The CDR3 sequence: CASSYEVETGELFF. DNA for the CDR3: TGTGCCAGCAGTTACGAAGTGGAAACCGGGGAGCTGTTTTTT.

The chain recombines TRBV19 with TRBJ1-2, with D perhaps TRBD1 (5 bases). The CDR3 has 14 amino acids. The V gene lost 5 bases and the J gene lost 8 bases, with 18 bases spanning the gap. In germline, CDR1 is LNHDA, CDR2 SQIVND (reference sequence). The DNA for the CDR3 is TGTGCCAGTAGTCTAAGCGGGACGATAGGCGGCTACACCTTC. It codes for CASSLSGTIGGYTF.

The rearrangement links TRBV12-5 to TRBJ2-7; D not resolved. The CDR3 totals 12 residues. Germline V gives CDR1 LGHNT, CDR2 FRNRAP. Trimming cost V 3 bases and J 4 bases, with 7 bases left between them. The CDR3 nucleotides read TGTGCTAGTGGTTTCCCCGGGTACGAGCAGTACTTC. This translates into CASGFPGYEQYF.

The CDR3 DNA follows: TGTGCCAGCAGCCACACCGGGGAGCTGTTTTTT. Residues: CASSHTGELFF. The genes are TRBV6-5 and TRBJ2-2, with D uncertain. Deletions cut 6 bases from V and 3 bases from J, with 2 bases between. In germline, CDR1 is MNHEY, CDR2 SVGAGI. CDR3 length: 11 residues.

V usage is TRBV4-3 and J usage is TRBJ2-1, with D possibly TRBD2 on 6 matching bases. Per the germline V gene, CDR1 is LGHNA and CDR2 is YSLEER. The CDR3 consists of 16 residues. V was pared by 0 bases and J by 4 bases, with 13 bases between. The CDR3 here is CASSQDPGEAYNEQFF. DNA for the CDR3: TGCGCCAGCAGCCAAGATCCGGGGGAGGCTTACAATGAGCAGTTCTTC.

The chain links TRBV7-2 to TRBJ2-7; a possible D gene is TRBD2 (6 bases). Looked up from germline, CDR1 is SGHTA and CDR2 is FQGNSA. V was shortened by 0 bases and J by 3 bases, with 12 bases between the two germline ends. This CDR3 spans 15 amino acids. The CDR3 loop reads CASSLAHLANYEQYF. CDR3 nucleotides: TGTGCCAGCAGCTTAGCGCACCTAGCGAACTACGAGCAGTACTTC.

CDR3 in amino acids: CASGFYLPREGGYEQFF. CDR3 DNA: TGTGCTAGTGGTTTTTATCTACCGAGGGAGGGCGGGTATGAGCAGTTCTTC. This sequence joins TRBV12-5 and TRBJ2-1, with 7 bases lining up with TRBD2. This CDR3 is built from 17 residues. Germline CDR1 and CDR2: LGHNT and FRNRAP. The trim removed 3 bases at V and 8 bases at J, leaving 16 bases unmatched.

The chain employs TRBV5-6 and TRBJ1-2, with D perhaps TRBD1 (5 bases). CDR1 SGHDT and CDR2 YYEEEE come from the germline V gene. The CDR3 runs to 14 residues. V was shortened by 0 bases and J by 4 bases, with 10 bases between the two germline ends. The CDR3 sequence is CASSLESGTYGYTF. CDR3 DNA: TGTGCCAGCAGCTTGGAGTCCGGGACCTATGGCTACACCTTC.

The chain links TRBV5-1 to TRBJ2-2; TRBD2 matches at 7 bases. V shed 5 bases, J shed 0 bases, and the junction held 4 bases outside the gene matches. The CDR3 is 15 residues long. The germline gives CDR1 SGHRS, CDR2 YFSETQ. The DNA for the CDR3 is TGCGCCAGCAGGTCCGGGACTACGAACACCGGGGAGCTGTTTTTT. Amino acids: CASRSGTTNTGELFF.

The J gene is TRBJ1-2, the V gene TRBV5-1, with D uncertain. CDR3 length: 12 amino acids. The V gene's germline CDR1 is SGHRS and CDR2 YFSETQ. The germline V and J ends were trimmed by 0 bases and 6 bases, with 6 bases remaining between them. This CDR3 reads CASSLGRDGYTF. CDR3 DNA: TGCGCCAGCAGCTTGGGTAGAGATGGCTACACCTTC.

The V gene is TRBV13, the J gene TRBJ2-7; the D gene is possibly TRBD2 (5 bases). CDR1 and CDR2 from the germline V gene are PRHDT and FYEKMQ (reference sequence). The CDR3 spans 16 residues. V was trimmed by 1 base and J by 0 bases, leaving 13 bases between them. CDR3 region: CASSLVGGLLSYEQYF. The CDR3 coding sequence is TGTGCCAGCAGCTTAGTTGGAGGACTCCTCTCCTACGAGCAGTACTTC.

This chain links TRBV11-2 with TRBJ2-1; D might be TRBD2 (6 bases). V was trimmed by 4 bases and J by 5 bases, leaving 15 bases between them. This CDR3 has 15 residues. Germline assignment: CDR1 SGHAT and CDR2 FQNNGV. The CDR3 DNA is TGTGCCAGCAGCTCCGTAGCGGCCCTTAACAATGAGCAGTTCTTC. Residues: CASSSVAALNNEQFF.

This chain links TRBV27 with TRBJ1-5; 7 nucleotides line up with TRBD1. The CDR3 totals 15 residues. Trimming removed 3 bases from V and 4 bases from J; junction bases left unmatched: 6. Germline lookup yields CDR1 MNHEY and CDR2 SMNVEV (reference sequence). CDR3 sequence: CASSFLGTANQPQHF. In DNA form, the CDR3 reads TGTGCCAGCAGTTTCCTCGGGACAGCTAATCAGCCCCAGCATTTT.

The chain recombines TRBV20-1 with TRBJ2-2, with D unresolved. The length of the CDR3 is 14 residues. Germline CDR1 is DFQATT and CDR2 is SNEGSKA (reference sequence). The V end lost 0 bases, the J end lost 4 bases, and 9 bases lay between the germline ends. The CDR3: CSARDLDITGELFF. The CDR3 DNA reads as TGCAGTGCTAGAGATCTCGATATCACCGGGGAGCTGTTTTTT.

This clonotype turned up a few times. The gene calls are TRBV19 and TRBJ2-7, with 11 bases matching TRBD1. V shed 5 bases and J 4 bases; nucleotides not matched to a gene: 4. Germline V gives CDR1 LNHDA, CDR2 SQIVND (reference sequence). This CDR3 spans 14 amino acids. CDR3 amino acids: CASSPGTGGYEQYF. The CDR3 DNA is TGTGCCAGTAGTCCCGGGACAGGGGGATACGAGCAGTACTTC.

The gene calls are TRBV24-1 and TRBJ1-1; D ambiguous. The CDR3 is 14 residues long. V was pared by 1 base and J by 0 bases, with 5 bases between. Germline CDR1 KGHDR, CDR2 SFDVKD. The CDR3 bases are TGTGCCACCAGTGATTTCCGGGTGAACACTGAAGCTTTCTTT. Protein product: CATSDFRVNTEAFF.

The chain employs TRBV15 and TRBJ2-1; 10 bases agree with TRBD2. J lost 6 bases, V lost 5 bases, and 10 bases had no gene match. CDR1 is LNHNV and CDR2 is YYDKDF in the germline V gene (reference sequence). The CDR3 contains 16 residues. The CDR3 is CATSGQLAGSSNEQFF. CDR3 bases: TGTGCCACCAGCGGCCAACTAGCGGGGAGCTCCAATGAGCAGTTCTTC.

J is TRBJ2-1 and V is TRBV29-1; 7 nucleotides line up with TRBD2. V was pared by 5 bases and J by 9 bases, with 16 bases of the junction left unmatched. The CDR3 spans 15 residues. CDR1 SQVTM and CDR2 ANQGSEA come from the germline V gene. The CDR3 DNA reads TGCAGCGTTCCGCAGGCTGGCGGGAGTAGGATTGAGCAGTTCTTC. Protein sequence: CSVPQAGGSRIEQFF.

In this sample, this clonotype turned up once. This sequence joins TRBV4-1 and TRBJ2-1; D is perhaps TRBD1 (5 bases). The CDR3 spans 15 residues. Per the germline V gene, CDR1 is MGHRA and CDR2 is YSYEKL. With 1 base removed from V and 7 bases from J, the gap between germline ends came to 14 bases. CDR3 in amino acids: CASSQGILDNNEQFF. Written as DNA, the CDR3 is TGCGCCAGCAGCCAAGGGATCCTGGACAATAATGAGCAGTTCTTC.

There are a few counts of this clonotype. The chain joins TRBV19 to TRBJ2-6; 10 nucleotides align to TRBD1. This CDR3 has 15 amino acids. The trim removed 10 bases at V and 4 bases at J, leaving 7 bases unmatched. Germline V gene data show CDR1 as LNHDA and CDR2 as SQIVND (reference sequence). The CDR3 sequence: CATRDRGTGANVLTF. The DNA of the CDR3 is TGTGCCACCCGGGACAGGGGAACCGGGGCCAACGTCCTGACTTTC. The whole variable domain, filled in from reference TRBV19 and TRBJ2-6, reads DGGITQSPKYLFRKEGQNVTLSCEQNLNHDAMYWYRQDPGQGLRLIYYSQIVNDFQKGDIAEGYSVSREKKESFPLTVTSAQKNPTAFYLCATRDRGTGANVLTFGAGSRLTVL.

The chain employs TRBV5-4 and TRBJ1-2; TRBD1 matches 8 bases. This CDR3 spans 14 amino acids. Losses at the gene ends were 1 base for V and 4 bases for J; bases not matched to a gene: 3. CDR1 is SGHNT and CDR2 is YYREEE in the germline V gene (reference sequence). Here the CDR3 reads CASSLRDRGYGYTF. In DNA, the CDR3 is TGTGCCAGCAGCTTGCGTGACAGGGGCTATGGCTACACCTTC.

The chain is built from TRBV4-1 and TRBJ1-2, with D unclear. This CDR3 contains 14 residues. Per germline, CDR1 MGHRA and CDR2 YSYEKL. V was shortened by 3 bases and J by 4 bases, with 12 bases between the two germline ends. CDR3 nucleotides: TGCGCCAGCAGCCAGCTCTCCTCCGGCTATGGCTACACCTTC. The encoded protein is CASSQLSSGYGYTF.

This clonotype was observed a few times. The chain carries TRBV7-9 and TRBJ1-1, with a weak D call TRBD1 (5 bases). Germline V gives CDR1 SEHNR, CDR2 FQNEAQ (reference sequence). V was trimmed by 6 bases and J by 1 base, leaving 6 bases between them. The CDR3 consists of 12 residues. DNA of the CDR3: TGTGCCAGCAGTCAGGGGAACACTGAAGCTTTCTTT. Amino acid sequence: CASSQGNTEAFF.

The chain links TRBV27 to TRBJ2-7; D possibly corresponds to TRBD2 (6 bases). This CDR3 spans 15 amino acids. Deletions cut 2 bases from V and 0 bases from J, with 11 bases between. Germline CDR1 reads MNHEY; CDR2 reads SMNVEV (reference sequence). In DNA, the CDR3 is TGTGCCAGCAGTTTACGCGGGACGAGCTCCTACGAGCAGTACTTC. Encoded protein: CASSLRGTSSYEQYF.

The chain joins TRBV5-4 to TRBJ2-5, with D possibly TRBD1 on 5 matching bases. The germline V and J ends were trimmed by 0 bases and 3 bases, with 15 bases remaining between them. Germline CDR1 reads SGHNT; CDR2 reads YYREEE (reference sequence). The CDR3 spans 16 residues. The CDR3 sequence is CASSLVGRRREETQYF. The CDR3 bases are TGTGCCAGCAGCTTGGTGGGCCGTCGCAGGGAAGAGACCCAGTACTTC.

This clonotype appeared once. This chain links TRBV25-1 with TRBJ2-1; D is possibly TRBD2 (6 bases). Trimming shortened V by 3 bases and J by 4 bases, and 19 bases separated the two germline ends. Germline CDR1 and CDR2: MGHDK and SYGVNS. This CDR3 region has 17 residues. CDR3 in amino acids: CASSESSETSSYNEQFF. The CDR3 bases are TGTGCCAGCAGTGAGTCCTCGGAAACTAGCAGTTACAATGAGCAGTTCTTC.